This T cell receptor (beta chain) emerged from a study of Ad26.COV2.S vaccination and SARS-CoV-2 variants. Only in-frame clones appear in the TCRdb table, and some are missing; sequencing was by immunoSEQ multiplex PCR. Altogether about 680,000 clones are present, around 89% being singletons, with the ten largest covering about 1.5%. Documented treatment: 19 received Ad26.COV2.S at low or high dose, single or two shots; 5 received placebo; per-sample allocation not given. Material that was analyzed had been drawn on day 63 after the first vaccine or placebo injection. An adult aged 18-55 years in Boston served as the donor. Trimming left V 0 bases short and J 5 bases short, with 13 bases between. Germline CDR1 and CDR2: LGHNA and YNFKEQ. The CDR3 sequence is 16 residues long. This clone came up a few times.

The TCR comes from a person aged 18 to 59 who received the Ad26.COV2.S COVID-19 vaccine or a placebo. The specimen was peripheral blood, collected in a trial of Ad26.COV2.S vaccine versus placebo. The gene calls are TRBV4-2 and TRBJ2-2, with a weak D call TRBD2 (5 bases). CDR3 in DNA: TGTGCCAGCAGCCAAGAAGAGGGAGTGGAGACCGGGGAGCTGTTTTTT. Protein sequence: CASSQEEGVETGELFF.